The 32 T cell receptor beta chains given below trace back to one sample, sequenced in a study of cytomegalovirus exposure and HLA in healthy donors. Some clones are missing from TCRdb's copy, which holds only in-frame ones; the method was immunoSEQ multiplex PCR. The table shows about 330,000 clones, with approximately 86% occurring only once. The sample consisted of PBMCs. Receptors were obtained from a woman aged 25 to 45 in good health and CMV-seropositive.

This clone was detected only a few times. The V and J genes are TRBV28 and TRBJ2-4; tentative D call: TRBD1 (5 bases). The V gene's germline CDR1 is MDHEN and CDR2 SYDVKM. Trimming left V 10 bases short and J 0 bases short, with 10 bases between. The CDR3 consists of 13 residues. In DNA form, the CDR3 reads TGTGCCACAGGACACCTAGCCAAAAACATTCAGTACTTC. It is translated as CATGHLAKNIQYF.

The V and J genes are TRBV11-2 and TRBJ1-1; D call uncertain. The CDR3 loop spans 16 amino acids. CDR1 is SGHAT, CDR2 FQNNGV, per germline. V was clipped by 1 base and J by 0 bases, with 12 bases between them. In nucleotides, the CDR3 is TGTGCCAGCAGCTTAGGCCAAGGGCACATGAACACTGAAGCTTTCTTT. This translates into CASSLGQGHMNTEAFF.

The chain carries TRBV9 and TRBJ2-7; D is unresolved. The V gene's germline CDR1 is SGDLS and CDR2 YYNGEE. The CDR3 extends over 13 amino acids. Trimming removed 3 bases at V and 2 bases at J, with 9 bases between. The CDR3 region has the DNA TGTGCCAGCAGCGCCGGGCTTGCCTACGAGCAGTACTTC. Its protein product is CASSAGLAYEQYF.

This clone was seen once. Additional DNA sequences in this sample encode the identical CDR3. This chain's CDR3 is CSVPTGTEAFF. In DNA form, the CDR3 reads TGCAGCGTGCCGACAGGGACTGAAGCTTTCTTT. The genes are TRBV29-1 and TRBJ1-1; 7 bases agree with TRBD1. CDR1 SQVTM and CDR2 ANQGSEA come from the germline V gene. V shed 6 bases, J shed 5 bases, and the junction held 3 bases outside the gene matches. This CDR3 contains 11 residues.

The V gene is TRBV5-1, the J gene TRBJ2-5, with 9 nucleotides matching TRBD1. The V gene end was trimmed by 0 bases and the J gene end by 2 bases; junction bases not matched to a gene: 8. This CDR3 contains 17 residues. The germline V gene has CDR1 SGHRS and CDR2 YFSETQ. The CDR3 spells CASSLAQGATLQETQYF. CDR3 DNA: TGCGCCAGCAGCTTGGCACAGGGGGCGACTTTACAAGAGACCCAGTACTTC.

The chain joins TRBV5-1 to TRBJ2-1, with 14 bases matching TRBD2. The CDR3 contains 19 residues. V shed 4 bases and J 4 bases; nucleotides not matched to a gene: 13. CDR1 and CDR2 (germline): SGHRS, YFSETQ. The CDR3 sequence is CASSRTGTSGSEGYNEQFF. In DNA form, the CDR3 reads TGCGCCAGCAGCAGAACCGGGACTAGCGGGAGCGAAGGTTACAATGAGCAGTTCTTC.

The chain couples TRBV5-1 to TRBJ1-1; D uncertain. Germline CDR1 SGHRS, CDR2 YFSETQ. The CDR3 loop spans 14 amino acids. V was trimmed by 4 bases and J by 1 base, leaving 11 bases between them. In nucleotides, the CDR3 is TGCGCCAGCAGCCTTCGGGAGGGGAACACTGAAGCTTTCTTT. It translates to CASSLREGNTEAFF. The whole variable domain, remainder taken from reference TRBV5-1 and TRBJ1-1, is KAGVTQTPRYLIKTRGQQVTLSCSPISGHRSVSWYQQTPGQGLQFLFEYFSETQRNKGNFPGRFSGRQFSNSRSEMNVSTLELGDSALYLCASSLREGNTEAFFGQGTRLTVV.

This chain links TRBV4-3 with TRBJ2-2; TRBD1 aligns across 10 bases. Germline V lookup: CDR1 LGHNA, CDR2 YSLEER. Trimming at V came to 6 bases and at J to 5 bases, leaving 6 bases not matched to a gene. The CDR3 totals 15 residues. This CDR3 reads CASREGQGSTGELFF. The CDR3 DNA follows: TGCGCCAGCAGGGAGGGACAGGGGTCGACCGGGGAGCTGTTTTTT.

The count of this clone is one. V and J are TRBV18 and TRBJ2-7; TRBD1 matches 7 bases. Losses at the gene ends were 2 bases for V and 0 bases for J; bases not matched to a gene: 4. Per germline, CDR1 KGHSH and CDR2 LQKENI. The CDR3 runs to 15 residues. CDR3 DNA sequence: TGTGCCAGCTCACCAGAGGGACAGAGCTCCTACGAGCAGTACTTC. Protein product: CASSPEGQSSYEQYF.

This chain links TRBV27 with TRBJ2-3; TRBD2 might be the D (5 bases). The CDR3 extends over 16 amino acids. CDR1 and CDR2 (germline): MNHEY, SMNVEV (reference sequence). The ends were cut back, 2 bases at V and 0 bases at J, with 12 bases in the middle. In DNA, the CDR3 is TGTGCCAGCAGTTTAAAACGGGGAGCCAGCACAGATACGCAGTATTTT. Translating it yields CASSLKRGASTDTQYF.

CDR3 residues: CASTLGTASPLHF. The CDR3 nucleotides read TGTGCCAGCACCCTAGGGACAGCTTCACCCCTCCACTTT. This rearrangement joins TRBV5-6 to TRBJ1-6; the match to TRBD1 covers 7 bases. Trimming took 6 bases from V and 9 from J; bases not matched to a gene: 6. This CDR3 is built from 13 residues. CDR1 SGHDT and CDR2 YYEEEE come from the germline V gene.

This rearrangement joins TRBV10-3 to TRBJ2-5; 7 nucleotides align to TRBD2. The CDR3 contains 14 residues. Germline CDR1 and CDR2: ENHRY and SYGVKD. After removal of 2 bases from V and 4 bases from J, the junction contained 4 bases not matched to a gene. The CDR3 region has the DNA TGTGCCATCAGTGAGGGAACTAGCGTAGAGACCCAGTACTTC. Its protein is CAISEGTSVETQYF.

This clone was detected once. The chain is built from TRBV6-1 and TRBJ1-1; TRBD1 is a possible D gene (5 bases). There are 11 residues in the CDR3. Germline lookup yields CDR1 MNHNS and CDR2 SASEGT. The V end was cut by 7 bases, the J end by 7 bases, with 10 bases between. The CDR3 nucleotides are TGTGCCAGCACCCCGGGGGTTGAAGCTTTCTTT. Residues: CASTPGVEAFF.

The chain couples TRBV6-5 to TRBJ2-4; 7 nucleotides match TRBD1. The junction had 5 bases not matched to a gene; V was cut back by 2 bases and J by 1 base. This CDR3 is 16 amino acids long. Germline V gene data show CDR1 as MNHEY and CDR2 as SVGAGI. In DNA, the CDR3 is TGTGCCAGCAGTTACCTGACGACAGGGGCCAAAAACATTCAGTACTTC. It translates to CASSYLTTGAKNIQYF.

The rearrangement links TRBV30 to TRBJ2-1; TRBD2 matches 12 bases. The V gene end was trimmed by 2 bases and the J gene end by 5 bases; junction bases not matched to a gene: 19. CDR3 size: 20 residues. In germline, CDR1 is GTSNPN, CDR2 SVGIG (reference sequence). The CDR3 DNA sequence: TGTGCCTGGAGTTCTTCCCCCCTAGCGGGAGGGAATTCTTTCAACAATGAGCAGTTCTTC. Protein product: CAWSSSPLAGGNSFNNEQFF.

This clone was seen once. The gene calls are TRBV7-6 and TRBJ2-5, with 13 bases identical to TRBD2. The germline V gene encodes CDR1 SGHVS and CDR2 FNYEAQ. This CDR3 region has 18 residues. With 4 bases clipped from V and 1 base from J, the junction kept 9 bases outside the gene matches. The CDR3 coding sequence is TGTGCCAGCAGCTCTTCGCCGAGACTAGCGGGGGGCCAAGAGACCCAGTACTTC. As protein: CASSSSPRLAGGQETQYF.

The genes are TRBV19 and TRBJ2-2, with 8 bases that match TRBD1. With V trimmed by 7 bases and J by 3 bases, 10 bases remained unmatched. The CDR3 has 16 residues. Germline lookup yields CDR1 LNHDA and CDR2 SQIVND (reference sequence). The chain's CDR3 is CASISRLTGDTGELFF. As DNA, the CDR3 is TGTGCCAGTATATCCAGACTGACAGGGGACACCGGGGAGCTGTTTTTT.

This clone was observed once. This chain connects TRBV9 to TRBJ2-2, with 8 bases fitting TRBD2. V trimming: 0 bases; J trimming: 2 bases; junction bases outside the gene matches: 3. The germline V gene has CDR1 SGDLS and CDR2 YYNGEE. The CDR3 covers 16 residues. CDR3 protein: CASSVVAGGNTGELFF. For the CDR3, the DNA is TGTGCCAGCAGCGTAGTTGCGGGAGGTAACACCGGGGAGCTGTTTTTT.

V is TRBV28 and J is TRBJ2-4; TRBD1 is a possible D gene (6 bases). The CDR3 length is 16 residues. CDR1 is MDHEN and CDR2 is SYDVKM in the germline V gene. V was pared by 1 base and J by 0 bases, with 10 bases between. The CDR3 reads CASSLLGQLAKNIQYF. The CDR3 DNA reads as TGTGCCAGCAGTTTATTGGGACAACTAGCCAAAAACATTCAGTACTTC.

The chain is built from TRBV9 and TRBJ2-3; D might be TRBD2 (6 bases). V lost 0 bases and J lost 4, with 12 bases in between. CDR1 is SGDLS, CDR2 YYNGEE, per germline. The CDR3 has 15 amino acids. The CDR3 loop reads CASSVAVGSADTQYF. The CDR3 bases are TGTGCCAGCAGCGTAGCGGTCGGGAGTGCAGATACGCAGTATTTT.

This chain links TRBV2 with TRBJ1-2; 12 positions match TRBD1. Germline assignment: CDR1 SNHLY and CDR2 FYNNEI. The CDR3 is made up of 16 amino acids. Germline trimming cut 1 base from V and 8 bases from J; bases unmatched to any gene: 8. CDR3 bases: TGTGCCAGCAGTGAAGGGGACAGGGGGCGTTCGGGAGGCTACACCTTC. This sequence encodes CASSEGDRGRSGGYTF. Complete variable domain (other parts from reference TRBV2 and TRBJ1-2): EPEVTQTPSHQVTQMGQEVILRCVPISNHLYFYWYRQILGQKVEFLVSFYNNEISEKSEIFDDQFSVERPDGSNFTLKIRSTKLEDSAMYFCASSEGDRGRSGGYTFGSGTRLTVV.

The genes are TRBV11-1 and TRBJ1-6; no firm D call. This CDR3 is built from 15 residues. Germline-derived CDR1 and CDR2 are SGHAT and FQDESV (reference sequence). V was clipped by 5 bases and J by 2 bases, with 10 bases between them. The CDR3 loop is CASSQDHTYNSPLHF. CDR3 nucleotide sequence: TGTGCCAGCAGCCAAGACCACACCTATAATTCACCCCTCCACTTT.

CDR3 bases: TGCAGCGTTGGGGTAGGGGGATCGAAAGAAAAACTGTTTTTT. This codes for CSVGVGGSKEKLFF. The V gene is TRBV29-1, the J gene TRBJ1-4; D perhaps matches TRBD1 (6 bases). V was cut by 4 bases and J by 8 bases, with 17 bases left in between. The CDR3 sequence is 14 residues long. Per germline, CDR1 SQVTM and CDR2 ANQGSEA. The entire variable domain, with the rest obtained from reference TRBV29-1 and TRBJ1-4, is as follows: SAVISQKPSRDICQRGTSLTIQCQVDSQVTMMFWYRQQPGQSLTLIATANQGSEATYESGFVIDKFPISRPNLTFSTLTVSNMSPEDSSIYLCSVGVGGSKEKLFFGSGTQLSVL.

The chain recombines TRBV5-1 with TRBJ1-1; D remains ambiguous. Deletions cut 2 bases from V and 1 base from J, with 15 bases between. The CDR3 has 16 residues. The germline V gene encodes CDR1 SGHRS and CDR2 YFSETQ. The CDR3 nucleotides read TGCGCCAGCAGCTTCGGGGAGGGCCAAGGGAACACTGAAGCTTTCTTT. The encoded protein is CASSFGEGQGNTEAFF. Full variable domain (rest looked up from reference TRBV5-1 and TRBJ1-1): KAGVTQTPRYLIKTRGQQVTLSCSPISGHRSVSWYQQTPGQGLQFLFEYFSETQRNKGNFPGRFSGRQFSNSRSEMNVSTLELGDSALYLCASSFGEGQGNTEAFFGQGTRLTVV.

This chain uses TRBV6-4 with TRBJ1-1, with TRBD1 matching 8 bases. Trimming cost V 4 bases and J 2 bases; bases outside gene matches: 12. Germline CDR1 and CDR2: MRHNA and SNTAGT. The CDR3 has 17 residues. The CDR3 sequence is CASSVRTGIAVNTEAFF. CDR3 coding DNA: TGTGCCAGCAGTGTTCGGACAGGGATAGCGGTAAACACTGAAGCTTTCTTT.

The chain carries TRBV4-1 and TRBJ1-3, with D unresolved. V was cut by 2 bases and J by 0 bases, with 8 bases left in between. Germline CDR1 is MGHRA and CDR2 is YSYEKL. The CDR3 contains 15 residues. The CDR3 spells CASSQLQSSGNTIYF. CDR3 coding DNA: TGCGCCAGCAGCCAACTACAGAGCTCTGGAAACACCATATATTTT.

This clone occurred a few times. This chain connects TRBV6-1 to TRBJ1-6; TRBD1 matches 7 bases. J lost 9 bases, V lost 0 bases, and 5 bases had no gene match. The CDR3 runs to 15 residues. Germline assignment: CDR1 MNHNS and CDR2 SASEGT. In nucleotides, the CDR3 is TGTGCCAGCAGTGAAGCGCCGCAGGGGGGTTCACCCCTCCACTTT. Protein sequence: CASSEAPQGGSPLHF.

This clone occurred once. V usage is TRBV6-5 and J usage is TRBJ2-7; D is undetermined. The CDR3 sequence is 14 residues long. Germline V gene sequence: CDR1 MNHEY, CDR2 SVGAGI. Trimming stripped 7 bases from V and 0 bases from J, with 13 bases between. DNA of the CDR3: TGTGCCAGCAAAAACACCTTAAGCTCCTACGAGCAGTACTTC. Its translation: CASKNTLSSYEQYF.

The table lists this clone with a count of one. The chain links TRBV7-9 to TRBJ2-2; TRBD1 agrees at 8 bases. The V segment lost 5 bases and the J segment 5 bases; nucleotides outside the gene matches: 4. The CDR3 has 14 amino acids. Germline V CDR1 and CDR2: SEHNR, FQNEAQ (reference sequence). This CDR3 reads CASSDRDRTGELFF. The CDR3 coding sequence is TGTGCCAGCAGCGACCGGGACAGGACCGGGGAGCTGTTTTTT.

In nucleotides, the CDR3 is TGTGCCAGCAGTGAAACCGGGACAGGGGGAACCTATGGCTACACCTTC. This translates into CASSETGTGGTYGYTF. The chain links TRBV6-1 to TRBJ1-2, with 11 bases lining up with TRBD1. The CDR3 extends over 16 amino acids. Per germline, CDR1 MNHNS and CDR2 SASEGT. Trimming at V came to 2 bases and at J to 4 bases, leaving 6 bases not matched to a gene.

The CDR3, as DNA: TGTGCCTGGGACCCTCGGGACAGGGTCGCCTATGGCTACACCTTC. This translates into CAWDPRDRVAYGYTF. This sequence joins TRBV30 and TRBJ1-2; 9 nucleotides line up with TRBD1. Germline V gene sequence: CDR1 GTSNPN, CDR2 SVGIG (reference sequence). With V trimmed by 5 bases and J by 4 bases, 11 bases remained unmatched. This CDR3 is built from 15 residues. Filled out from reference TRBV30 and TRBJ1-2, the complete variable domain reads SQTIHQWPATLVQPVGSPLSLECTVEGTSNPNLYWYRQAAGRGLQLLFYSVGIGQISSEVPQNLSASRPQDRQFILSSKKLLLSDSGFYLCAWDPRDRVAYGYTFGSGTRLTVV.

The V gene is TRBV13, the J gene TRBJ2-7; 15 bases fit TRBD2. Trimming cost V 6 bases and J 7 bases; bases outside gene matches: 4. The CDR3 sequence is 14 residues long. Germline lookup yields CDR1 PRHDT and CDR2 FYEKMQ (reference sequence). DNA of the CDR3: TGTGCCAGCAGAACGGGACTAGCGGGAGGTGAGCAGTACTTC. Its protein is CASRTGLAGGEQYF.